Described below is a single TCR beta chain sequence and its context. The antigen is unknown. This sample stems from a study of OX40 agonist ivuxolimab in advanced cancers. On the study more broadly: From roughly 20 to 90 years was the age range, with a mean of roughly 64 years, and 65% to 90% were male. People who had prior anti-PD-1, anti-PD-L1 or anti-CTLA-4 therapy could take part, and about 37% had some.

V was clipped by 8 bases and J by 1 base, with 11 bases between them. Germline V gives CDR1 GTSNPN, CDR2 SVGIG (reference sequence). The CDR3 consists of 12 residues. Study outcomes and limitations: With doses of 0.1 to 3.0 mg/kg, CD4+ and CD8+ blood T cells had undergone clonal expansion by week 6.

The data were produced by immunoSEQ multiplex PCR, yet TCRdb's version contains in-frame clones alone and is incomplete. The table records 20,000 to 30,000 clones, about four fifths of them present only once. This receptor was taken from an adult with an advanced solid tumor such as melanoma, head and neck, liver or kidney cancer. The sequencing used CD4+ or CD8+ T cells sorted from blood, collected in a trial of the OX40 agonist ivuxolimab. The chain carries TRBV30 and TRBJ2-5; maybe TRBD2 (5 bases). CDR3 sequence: CAGTGLQETQYF. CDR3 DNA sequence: TGTGCCGGTACCGGACTCCAAGAGACCCAGTACTTC. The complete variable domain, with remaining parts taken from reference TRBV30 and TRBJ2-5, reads SQTIHQWPATLVQPVGSPLSLECTVEGTSNPNLYWYRQAAGRGLQLLFYSVGIGQISSEVPQNLSASRPQDRQFILSSKKLLLSDSGFYLCAGTGLQETQYFGPGTRLLVL.